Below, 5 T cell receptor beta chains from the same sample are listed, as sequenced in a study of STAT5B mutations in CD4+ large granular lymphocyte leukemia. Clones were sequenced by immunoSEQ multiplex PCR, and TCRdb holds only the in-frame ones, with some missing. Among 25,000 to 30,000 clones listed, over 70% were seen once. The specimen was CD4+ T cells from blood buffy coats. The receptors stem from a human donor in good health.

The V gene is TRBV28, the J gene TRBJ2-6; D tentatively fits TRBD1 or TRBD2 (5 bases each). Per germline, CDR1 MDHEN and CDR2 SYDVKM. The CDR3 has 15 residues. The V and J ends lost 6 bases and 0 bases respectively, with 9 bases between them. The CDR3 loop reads CASRGRNSGANVLTF. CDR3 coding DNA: TGTGCCAGCAGGGGACGGAACTCTGGGGCCAACGTCCTGACTTTC.

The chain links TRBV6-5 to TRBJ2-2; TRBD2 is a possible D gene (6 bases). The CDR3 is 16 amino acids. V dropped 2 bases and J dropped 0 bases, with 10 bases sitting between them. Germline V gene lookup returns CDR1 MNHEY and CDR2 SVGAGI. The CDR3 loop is CASSYPGGSNTGELFF. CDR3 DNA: TGTGCCAGCAGTTACCCTGGAGGGTCGAACACCGGGGAGCTGTTTTTT.

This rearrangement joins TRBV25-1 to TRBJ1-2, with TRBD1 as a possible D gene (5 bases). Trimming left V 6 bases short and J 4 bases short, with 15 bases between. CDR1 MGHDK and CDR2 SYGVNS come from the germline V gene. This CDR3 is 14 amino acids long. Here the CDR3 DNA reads TGTGCCAGCAGGGAGAGGGGATTAGGCTATGGCTACACCTTC. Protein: CASRERGLGYGYTF.

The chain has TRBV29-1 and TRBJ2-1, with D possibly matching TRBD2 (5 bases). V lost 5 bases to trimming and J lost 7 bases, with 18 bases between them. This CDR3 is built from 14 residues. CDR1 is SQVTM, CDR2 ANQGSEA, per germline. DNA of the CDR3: TGCAGCGTTACGGCCGGGGAGCGGACGAATGAGCAGTTCTTC. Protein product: CSVTAGERTNEQFF.

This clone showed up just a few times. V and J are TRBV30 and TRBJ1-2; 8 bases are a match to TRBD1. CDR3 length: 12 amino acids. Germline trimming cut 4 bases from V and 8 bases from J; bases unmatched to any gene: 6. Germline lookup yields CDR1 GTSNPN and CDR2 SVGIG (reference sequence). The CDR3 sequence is CAWTGTGGGYTF. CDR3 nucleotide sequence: TGTGCCTGGACCGGGACAGGAGGGGGCTACACCTTC.